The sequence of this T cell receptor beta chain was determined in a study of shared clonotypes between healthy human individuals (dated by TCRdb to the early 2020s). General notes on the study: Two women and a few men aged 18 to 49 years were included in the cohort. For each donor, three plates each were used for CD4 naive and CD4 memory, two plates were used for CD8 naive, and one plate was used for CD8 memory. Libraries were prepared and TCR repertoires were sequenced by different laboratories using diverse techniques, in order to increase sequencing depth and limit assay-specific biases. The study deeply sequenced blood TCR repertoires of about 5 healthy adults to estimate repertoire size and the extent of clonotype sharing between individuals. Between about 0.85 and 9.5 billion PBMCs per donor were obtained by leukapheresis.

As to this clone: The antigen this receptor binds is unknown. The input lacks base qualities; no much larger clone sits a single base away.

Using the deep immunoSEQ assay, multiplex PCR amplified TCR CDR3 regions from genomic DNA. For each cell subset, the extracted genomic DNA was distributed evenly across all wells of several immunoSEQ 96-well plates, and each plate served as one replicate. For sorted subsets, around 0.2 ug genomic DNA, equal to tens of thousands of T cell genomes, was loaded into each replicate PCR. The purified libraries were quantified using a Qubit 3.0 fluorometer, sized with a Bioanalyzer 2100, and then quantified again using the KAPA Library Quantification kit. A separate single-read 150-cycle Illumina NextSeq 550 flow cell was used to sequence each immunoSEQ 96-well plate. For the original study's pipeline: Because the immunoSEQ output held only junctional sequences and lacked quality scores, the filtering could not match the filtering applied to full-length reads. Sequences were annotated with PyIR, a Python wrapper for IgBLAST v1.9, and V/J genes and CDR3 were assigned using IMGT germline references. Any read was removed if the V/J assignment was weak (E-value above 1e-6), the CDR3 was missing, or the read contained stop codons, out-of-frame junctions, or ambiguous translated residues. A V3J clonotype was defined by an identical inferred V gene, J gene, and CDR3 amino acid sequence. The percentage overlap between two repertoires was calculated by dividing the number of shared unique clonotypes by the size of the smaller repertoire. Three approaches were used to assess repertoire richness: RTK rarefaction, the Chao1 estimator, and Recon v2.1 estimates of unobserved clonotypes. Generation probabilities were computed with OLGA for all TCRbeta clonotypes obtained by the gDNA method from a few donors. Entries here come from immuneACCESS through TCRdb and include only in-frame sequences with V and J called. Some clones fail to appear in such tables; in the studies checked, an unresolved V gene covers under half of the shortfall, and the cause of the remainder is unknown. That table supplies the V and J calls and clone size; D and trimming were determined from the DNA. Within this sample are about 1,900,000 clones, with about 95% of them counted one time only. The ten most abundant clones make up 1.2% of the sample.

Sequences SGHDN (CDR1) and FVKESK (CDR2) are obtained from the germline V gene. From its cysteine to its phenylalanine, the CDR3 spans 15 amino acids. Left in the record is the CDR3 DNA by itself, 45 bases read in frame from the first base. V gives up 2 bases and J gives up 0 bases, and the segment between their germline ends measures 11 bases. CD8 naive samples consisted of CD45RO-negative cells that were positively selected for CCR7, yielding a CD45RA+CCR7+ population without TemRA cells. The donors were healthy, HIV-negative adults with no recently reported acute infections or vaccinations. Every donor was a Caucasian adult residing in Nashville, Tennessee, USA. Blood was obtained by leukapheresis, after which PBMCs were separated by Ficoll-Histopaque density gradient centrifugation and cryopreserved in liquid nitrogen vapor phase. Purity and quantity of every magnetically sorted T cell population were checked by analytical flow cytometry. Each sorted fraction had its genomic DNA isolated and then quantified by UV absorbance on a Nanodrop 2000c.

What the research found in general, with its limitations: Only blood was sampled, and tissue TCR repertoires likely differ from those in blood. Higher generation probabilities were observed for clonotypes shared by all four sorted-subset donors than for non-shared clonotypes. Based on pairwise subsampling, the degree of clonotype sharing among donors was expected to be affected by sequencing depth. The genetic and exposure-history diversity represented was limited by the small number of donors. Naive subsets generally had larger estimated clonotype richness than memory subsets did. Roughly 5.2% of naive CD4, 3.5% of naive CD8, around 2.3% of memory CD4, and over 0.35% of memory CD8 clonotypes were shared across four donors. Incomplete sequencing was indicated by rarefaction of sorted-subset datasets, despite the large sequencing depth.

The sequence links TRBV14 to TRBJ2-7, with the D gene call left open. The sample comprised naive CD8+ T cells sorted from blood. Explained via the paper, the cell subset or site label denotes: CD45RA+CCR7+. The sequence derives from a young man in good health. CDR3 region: CASSQSRSSSYEQYF. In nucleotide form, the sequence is TGTGCCAGCAGCCAATCACGGTCGAGCTCCTACGAGCAGTACTTC.